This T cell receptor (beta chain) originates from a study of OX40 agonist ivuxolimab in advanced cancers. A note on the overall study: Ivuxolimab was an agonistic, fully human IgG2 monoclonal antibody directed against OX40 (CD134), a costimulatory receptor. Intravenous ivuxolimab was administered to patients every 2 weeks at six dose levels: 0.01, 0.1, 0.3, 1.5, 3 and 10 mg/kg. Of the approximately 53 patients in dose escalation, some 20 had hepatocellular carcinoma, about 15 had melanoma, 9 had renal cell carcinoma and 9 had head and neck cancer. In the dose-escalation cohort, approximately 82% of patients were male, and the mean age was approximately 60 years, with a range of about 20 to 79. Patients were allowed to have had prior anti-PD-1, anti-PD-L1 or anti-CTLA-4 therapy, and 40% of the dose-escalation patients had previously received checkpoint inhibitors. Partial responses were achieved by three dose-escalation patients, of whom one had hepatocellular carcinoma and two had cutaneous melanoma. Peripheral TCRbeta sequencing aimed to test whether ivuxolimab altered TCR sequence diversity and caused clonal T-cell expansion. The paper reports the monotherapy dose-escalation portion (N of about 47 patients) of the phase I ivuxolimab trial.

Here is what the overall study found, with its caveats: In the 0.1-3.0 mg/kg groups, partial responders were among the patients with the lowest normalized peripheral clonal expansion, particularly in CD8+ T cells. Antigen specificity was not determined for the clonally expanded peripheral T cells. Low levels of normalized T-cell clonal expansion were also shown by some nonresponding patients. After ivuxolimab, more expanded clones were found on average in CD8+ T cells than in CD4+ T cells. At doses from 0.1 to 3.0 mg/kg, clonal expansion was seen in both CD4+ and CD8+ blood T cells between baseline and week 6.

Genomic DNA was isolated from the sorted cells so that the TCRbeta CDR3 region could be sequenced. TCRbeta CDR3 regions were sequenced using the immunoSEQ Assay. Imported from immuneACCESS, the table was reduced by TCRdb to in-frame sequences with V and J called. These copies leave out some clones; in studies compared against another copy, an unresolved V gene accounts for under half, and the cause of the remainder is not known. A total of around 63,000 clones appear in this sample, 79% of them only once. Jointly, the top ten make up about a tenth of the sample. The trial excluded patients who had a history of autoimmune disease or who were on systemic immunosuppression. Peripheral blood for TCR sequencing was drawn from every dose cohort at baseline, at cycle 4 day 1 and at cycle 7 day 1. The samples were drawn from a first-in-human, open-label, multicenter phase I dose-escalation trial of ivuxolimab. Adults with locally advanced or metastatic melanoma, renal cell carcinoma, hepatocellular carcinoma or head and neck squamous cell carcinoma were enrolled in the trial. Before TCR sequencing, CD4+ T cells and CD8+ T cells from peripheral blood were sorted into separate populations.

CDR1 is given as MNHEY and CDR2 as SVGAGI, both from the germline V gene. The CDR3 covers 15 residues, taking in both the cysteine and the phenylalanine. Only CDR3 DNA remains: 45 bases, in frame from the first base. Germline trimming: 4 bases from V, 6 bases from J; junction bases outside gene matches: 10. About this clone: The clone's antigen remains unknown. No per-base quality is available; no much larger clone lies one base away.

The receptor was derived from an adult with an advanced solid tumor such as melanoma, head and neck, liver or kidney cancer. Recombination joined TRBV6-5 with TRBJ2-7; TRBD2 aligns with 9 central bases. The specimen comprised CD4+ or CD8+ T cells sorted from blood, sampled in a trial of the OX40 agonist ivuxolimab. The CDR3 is CASSWGGLAAFEQYF. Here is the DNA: TGTGCCAGCAGTTGGGGGGGACTAGCCGCATTCGAGCAGTACTTC.